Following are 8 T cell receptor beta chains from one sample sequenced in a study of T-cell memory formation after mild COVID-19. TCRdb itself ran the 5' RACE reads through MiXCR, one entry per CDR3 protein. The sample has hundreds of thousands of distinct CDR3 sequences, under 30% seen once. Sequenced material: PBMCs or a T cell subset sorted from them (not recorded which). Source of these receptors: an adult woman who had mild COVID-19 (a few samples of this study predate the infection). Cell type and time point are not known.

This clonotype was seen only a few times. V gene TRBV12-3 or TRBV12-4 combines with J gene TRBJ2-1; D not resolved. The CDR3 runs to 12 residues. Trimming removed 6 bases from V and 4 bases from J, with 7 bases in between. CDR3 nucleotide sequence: TGTGCCAGCAGGGATGAGTACAATGAGCAGTTCTTC. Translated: CASRDEYNEQFF.

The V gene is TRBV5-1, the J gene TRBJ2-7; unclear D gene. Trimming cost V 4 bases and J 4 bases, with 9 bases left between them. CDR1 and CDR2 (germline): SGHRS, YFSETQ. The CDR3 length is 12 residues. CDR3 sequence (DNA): TGCGCCAGCAGCCTGTGGGGATACGAGCAGTACGTC. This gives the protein CASSLWGYEQYV.

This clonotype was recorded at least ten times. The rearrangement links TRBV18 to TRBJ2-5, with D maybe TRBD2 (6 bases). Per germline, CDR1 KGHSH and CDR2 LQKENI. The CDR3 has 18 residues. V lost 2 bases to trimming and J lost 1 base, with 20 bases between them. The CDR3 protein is CASSPFLQGGRTQETQYF. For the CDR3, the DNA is TGTGCCAGCTCACCATTTTTGCAGGGAGGAAGGACCCAAGAGACCCAGTACTTC.

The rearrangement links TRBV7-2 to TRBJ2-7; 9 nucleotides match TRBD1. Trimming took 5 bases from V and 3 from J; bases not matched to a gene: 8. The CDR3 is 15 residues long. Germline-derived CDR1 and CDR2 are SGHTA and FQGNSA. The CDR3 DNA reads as TGTGCCAGCAGCCGCGATGGGACAGGGTTCTACGAGCAGTACTTC. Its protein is CASSRDGTGFYEQYF.

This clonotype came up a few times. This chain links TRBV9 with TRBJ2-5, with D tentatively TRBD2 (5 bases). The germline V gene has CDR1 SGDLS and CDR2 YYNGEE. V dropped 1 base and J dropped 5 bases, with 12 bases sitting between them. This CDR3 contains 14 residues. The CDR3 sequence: CASSVFGVGETQYF. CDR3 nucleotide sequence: TGTGCCAGCAGCGTATTCGGGGTGGGGGAGACCCAGTACTTC.

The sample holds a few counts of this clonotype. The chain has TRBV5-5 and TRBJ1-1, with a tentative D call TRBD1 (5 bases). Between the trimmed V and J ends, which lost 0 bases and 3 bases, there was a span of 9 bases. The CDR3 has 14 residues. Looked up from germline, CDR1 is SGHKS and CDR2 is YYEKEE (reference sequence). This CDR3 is CASSLGDGDTEAFF. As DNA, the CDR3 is TGTGCCAGCAGCTTGGGGGACGGAGACACTGAAGCTTTCTTT. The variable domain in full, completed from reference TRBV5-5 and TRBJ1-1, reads DAGVTQSPTHLIKTRGQQVTLRCSPISGHKSVSWYQQVLGQGPQFIFQYYEKEERGRGNFPDRFSARQFPNYSSELNVNALLLGDSALYLCASSLGDGDTEAFFGQGTRLTVV.

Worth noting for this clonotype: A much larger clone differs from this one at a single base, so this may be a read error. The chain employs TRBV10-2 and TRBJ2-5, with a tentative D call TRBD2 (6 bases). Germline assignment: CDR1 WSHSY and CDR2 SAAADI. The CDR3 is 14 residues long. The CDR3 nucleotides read TGCGCCAGAAGTGTGGGAGGATGGGGAGAGACCCAGTACTTC. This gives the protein CARSVGGWGETQYF.

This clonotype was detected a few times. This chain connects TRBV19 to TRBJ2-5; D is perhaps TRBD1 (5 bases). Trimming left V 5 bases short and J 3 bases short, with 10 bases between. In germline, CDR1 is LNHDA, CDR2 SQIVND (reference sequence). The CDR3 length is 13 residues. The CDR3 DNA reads TGTGCCAGTAGTTCGCAGGGTGAAGAGACCCAGTACTTC. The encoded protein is CASSSQGEETQYF.